This T cell receptor (beta chain) is from a study of cytomegalovirus exposure and HLA in healthy donors. CDR1 and CDR2 (germline): LGHNA, YSLEER. CDR3 length: 16 residues. V was trimmed by 0 bases and J by 8 bases, leaving 17 bases between them. This clone registers medium-sized by frequency. Its specificity is not known. Overall study findings and caveats: In a later analysis, TCR beta V- and J-gene trimming was associated with a missense DCLRE1C variant.

With 60 Vbeta and 13 Jbeta primers, the PCR was carried out. TCRdb's copy holds only in-frame clones and misses some; the assay was immunoSEQ multiplex PCR. The sample spans 34,000 or so clones; the ten largest clones claim roughly 2%. This clonotype was sampled from a woman aged 35 to 49 in good health and CMV-seropositive. The chain recombines TRBV4-3 with TRBJ2-1, with a possible D match to TRBD1 (5 bases). Sequenced material: PBMCs. This CDR3 is CASSQDSGSVFYEQFF. CDR3 sequence (DNA): TGCGCCAGCAGCCAAGATTCAGGGTCTGTCTTCTATGAGCAGTTCTTC.